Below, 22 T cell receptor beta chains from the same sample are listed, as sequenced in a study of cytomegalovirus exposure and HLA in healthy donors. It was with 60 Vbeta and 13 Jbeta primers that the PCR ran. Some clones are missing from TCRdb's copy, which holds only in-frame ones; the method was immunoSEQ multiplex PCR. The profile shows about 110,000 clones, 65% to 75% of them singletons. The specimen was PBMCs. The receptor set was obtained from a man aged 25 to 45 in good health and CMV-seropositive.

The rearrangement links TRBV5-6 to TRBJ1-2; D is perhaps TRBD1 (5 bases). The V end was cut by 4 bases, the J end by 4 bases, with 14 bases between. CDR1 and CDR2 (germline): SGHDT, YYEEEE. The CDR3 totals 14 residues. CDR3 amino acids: CASSPLGAVYGYTF. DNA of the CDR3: TGTGCCAGCAGCCCTTTAGGGGCAGTCTATGGCTACACCTTC.

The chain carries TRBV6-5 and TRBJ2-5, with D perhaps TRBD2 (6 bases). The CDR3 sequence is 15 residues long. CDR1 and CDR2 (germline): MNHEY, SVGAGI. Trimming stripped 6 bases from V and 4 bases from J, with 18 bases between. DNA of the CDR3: TGTGCCAGCAGCACTATCTCTAGCGAGGGAGAGACCCAGTACTTC. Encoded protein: CASSTISSEGETQYF.

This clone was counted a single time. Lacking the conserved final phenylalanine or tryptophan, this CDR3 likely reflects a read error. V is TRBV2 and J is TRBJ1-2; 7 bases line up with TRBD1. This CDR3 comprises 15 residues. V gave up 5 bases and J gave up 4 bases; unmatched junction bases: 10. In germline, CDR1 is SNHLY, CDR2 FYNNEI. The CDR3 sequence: CASSLTGDRGYGYTL. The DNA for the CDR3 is TGTGCCAGCAGTTTGACCGGGGACAGAGGCTATGGCTACACCCTC.

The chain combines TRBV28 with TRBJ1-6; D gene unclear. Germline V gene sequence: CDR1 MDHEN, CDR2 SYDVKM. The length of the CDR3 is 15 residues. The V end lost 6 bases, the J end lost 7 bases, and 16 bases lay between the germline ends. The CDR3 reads CASSSRPRGNSPLHF. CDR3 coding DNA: TGTGCCAGCAGCTCTAGGCCGAGAGGGAATTCACCCCTCCACTTT.

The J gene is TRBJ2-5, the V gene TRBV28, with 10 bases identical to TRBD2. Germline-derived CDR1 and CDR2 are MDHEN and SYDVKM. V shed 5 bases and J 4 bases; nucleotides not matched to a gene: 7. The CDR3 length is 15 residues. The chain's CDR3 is CASSQAGGLGETQYF. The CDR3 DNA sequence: TGTGCCAGCAGTCAAGCGGGGGGGCTGGGAGAGACCCAGTACTTC.

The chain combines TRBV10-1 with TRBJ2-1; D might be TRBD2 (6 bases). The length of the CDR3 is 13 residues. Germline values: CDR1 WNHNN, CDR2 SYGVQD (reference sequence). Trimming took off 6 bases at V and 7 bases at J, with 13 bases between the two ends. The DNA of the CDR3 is TGCGCCAGCAGCCCCGGGGCGGGGAATGAGCAGTTCTTC. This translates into CASSPGAGNEQFF.

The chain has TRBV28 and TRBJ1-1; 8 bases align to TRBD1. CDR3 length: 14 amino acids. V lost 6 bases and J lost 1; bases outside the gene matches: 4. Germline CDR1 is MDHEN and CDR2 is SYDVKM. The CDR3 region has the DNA TGTGCCAGCAGGGACAGGGTGGCGAACACTGAAGCTTTCTTT. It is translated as CASRDRVANTEAFF.

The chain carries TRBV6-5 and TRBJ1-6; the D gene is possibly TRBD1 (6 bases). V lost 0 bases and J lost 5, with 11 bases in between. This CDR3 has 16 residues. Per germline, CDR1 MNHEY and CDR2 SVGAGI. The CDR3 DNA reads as TGTGCCAGCAGTTACTCAACAGGGTCCCATAATTCACCCCTCCACTTT. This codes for CASSYSTGSHNSPLHF.

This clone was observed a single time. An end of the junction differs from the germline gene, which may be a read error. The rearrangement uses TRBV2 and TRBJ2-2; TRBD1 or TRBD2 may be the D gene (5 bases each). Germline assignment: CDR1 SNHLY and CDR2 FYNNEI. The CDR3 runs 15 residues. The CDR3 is CASCEGRLVPGELFF. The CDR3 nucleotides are TGTGCCAGCTGTGAGGGGCGGCTTGTCCCCGGGGAGCTGTTTTTT.

CDR3 sequence reads: CASRRLGAGYHEQYF. CDR3 coding DNA: TGTGCCAGCAGGCGCCTCGGGGCGGGGTATCACGAGCAGTACTTC. This sequence joins TRBV6-5 and TRBJ2-7, with D possibly being TRBD2 (6 bases). Per germline, CDR1 MNHEY and CDR2 SVGAGI. V was trimmed by 6 bases and J by 5 bases, leaving 20 bases between them. CDR3 size: 15 residues.

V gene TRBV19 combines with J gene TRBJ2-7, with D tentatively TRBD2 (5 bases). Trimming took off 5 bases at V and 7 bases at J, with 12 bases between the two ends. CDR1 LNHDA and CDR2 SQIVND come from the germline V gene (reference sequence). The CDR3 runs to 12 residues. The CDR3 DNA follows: TGTGCCAGTAGTCGCCTTACGGGGGAGCAGTACTTC. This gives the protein CASSRLTGEQYF.

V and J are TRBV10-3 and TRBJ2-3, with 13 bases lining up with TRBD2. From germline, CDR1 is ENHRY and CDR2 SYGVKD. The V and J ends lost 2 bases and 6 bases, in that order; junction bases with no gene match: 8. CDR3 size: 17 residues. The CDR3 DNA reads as TGTGCCATCAGTGAGCCAGGGACTAGCGGGGCCACGGATACGCAGTATTTT. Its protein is CAISEPGTSGATDTQYF.

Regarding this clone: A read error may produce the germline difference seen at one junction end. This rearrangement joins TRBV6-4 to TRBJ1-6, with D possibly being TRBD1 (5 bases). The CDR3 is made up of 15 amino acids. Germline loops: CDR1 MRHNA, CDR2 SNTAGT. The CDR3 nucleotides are TGTGCCAGCAGTGACTCAGCAGGGAATAATCCACCCCTCCACTTT. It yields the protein CASSDSAGNNPPLHF.

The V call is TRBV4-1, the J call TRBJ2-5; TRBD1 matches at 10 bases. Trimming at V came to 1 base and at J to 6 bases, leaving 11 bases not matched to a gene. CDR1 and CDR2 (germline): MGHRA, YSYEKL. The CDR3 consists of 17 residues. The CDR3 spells CASSQGGPGQGRKTQYF. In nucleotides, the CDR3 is TGCGCCAGCAGCCAAGGGGGACCGGGACAGGGGCGCAAGACCCAGTACTTC.

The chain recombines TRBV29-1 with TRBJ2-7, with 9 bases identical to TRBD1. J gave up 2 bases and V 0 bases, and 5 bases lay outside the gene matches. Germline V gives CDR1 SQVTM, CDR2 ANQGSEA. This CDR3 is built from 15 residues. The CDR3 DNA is TGCAGCGTTGAAGACGCCGGGACAGGGACCTACGAGCAGTACTTC. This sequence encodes CSVEDAGTGTYEQYF.

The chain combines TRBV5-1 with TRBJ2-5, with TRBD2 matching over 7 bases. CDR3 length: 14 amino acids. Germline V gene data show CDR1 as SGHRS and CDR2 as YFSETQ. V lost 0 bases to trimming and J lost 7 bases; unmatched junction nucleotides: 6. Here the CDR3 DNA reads TGCGCCAGCAGCTTGGCTGGAGGGGAGGGGACCCAGTACTTC. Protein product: CASSLAGGEGTQYF.

The CDR3 bases are TGTGCCAGCAGTTACCGAGGACAGGGGCGGTCACCCCTCCACTTT. It codes for CASSYRGQGRSPLHF. The rearrangement links TRBV6-5 to TRBJ1-6, with 9 bases identical to TRBD1. Trimming took 2 bases from V and 10 from J; bases not matched to a gene: 6. The CDR3 covers 15 residues. The germline V gene encodes CDR1 MNHEY and CDR2 SVGAGI.

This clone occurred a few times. This CDR3 is CASSLIRTGVPSPLHF. In DNA form, the CDR3 reads TGCGCCAGCAGCTTGATAAGGACAGGGGTTCCTTCACCCCTCCACTTT. The chain is built from TRBV5-1 and TRBJ1-6; 9 bases are a match to TRBD1. The CDR3 loop spans 16 amino acids. After removal of 1 base from V and 9 bases from J, the junction contained 8 bases not matched to a gene. CDR1 is SGHRS, CDR2 YFSETQ, per germline.

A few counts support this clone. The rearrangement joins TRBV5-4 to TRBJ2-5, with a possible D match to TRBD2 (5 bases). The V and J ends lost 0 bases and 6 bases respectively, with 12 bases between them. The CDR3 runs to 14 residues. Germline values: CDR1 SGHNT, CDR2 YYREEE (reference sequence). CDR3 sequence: CASSLATGVQTQYF. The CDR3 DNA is TGTGCCAGCAGCTTGGCCACCGGGGTACAGACCCAGTACTTC.

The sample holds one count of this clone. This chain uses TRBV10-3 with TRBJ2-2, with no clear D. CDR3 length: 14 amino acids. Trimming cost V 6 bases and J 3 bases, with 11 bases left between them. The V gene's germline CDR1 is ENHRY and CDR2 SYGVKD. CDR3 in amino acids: CAIRGRQDTGELFF. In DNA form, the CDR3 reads TGTGCCATCAGAGGTCGCCAGGACACCGGGGAGCTGTTTTTT.

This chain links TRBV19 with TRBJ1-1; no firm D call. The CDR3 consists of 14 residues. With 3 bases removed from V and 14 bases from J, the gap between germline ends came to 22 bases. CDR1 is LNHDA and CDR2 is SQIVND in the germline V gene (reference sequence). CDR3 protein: CASSIHRAGESIFF. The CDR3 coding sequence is TGTGCCAGTAGTATCCACCGGGCCGGGGAAAGTATATTCTTT.

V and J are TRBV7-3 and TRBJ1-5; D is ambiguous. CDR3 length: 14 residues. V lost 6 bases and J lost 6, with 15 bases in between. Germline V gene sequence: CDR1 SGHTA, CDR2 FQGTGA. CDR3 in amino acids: CASRPRSPLQPQHF. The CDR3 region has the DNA TGTGCCAGCAGACCTCGGAGTCCTCTTCAGCCCCAGCATTTT.